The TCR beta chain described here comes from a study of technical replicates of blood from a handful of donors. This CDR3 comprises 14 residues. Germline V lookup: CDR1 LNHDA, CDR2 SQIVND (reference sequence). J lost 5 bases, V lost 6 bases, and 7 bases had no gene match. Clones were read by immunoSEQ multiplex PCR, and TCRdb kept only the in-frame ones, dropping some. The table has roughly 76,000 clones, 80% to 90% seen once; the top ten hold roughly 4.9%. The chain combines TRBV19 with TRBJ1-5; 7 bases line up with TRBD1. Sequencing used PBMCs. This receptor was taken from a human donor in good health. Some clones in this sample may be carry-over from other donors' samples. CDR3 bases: TGTGCCAGTAGCATACAGGGGTGGTATCAGCCCCAGCATTTT. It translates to CASSIQGWYQPQHF.